This TCR beta chain came from a study of blood T cell repertoires in COVID-19 (dated by TCRdb to 2020 to 2022). Looking at the study overall: The collaborator samples originated in the United States, Italy and Spain and spanned the acute and convalescent phases of COVID-19. The prospective study material was composed of cDNA or gDNA derived from T cells, B-cell-depleted T cells, or PBMCs. Subjects who had been exposed to COVID-19, were actively infected with it, or had recovered from it provided the deeply sampled blood TCRbeta repertoires that made up the dataset. The repertoires were released in a freely available public database meant as a resource for research on the immune response to SARS-CoV-2. The samples were drawn from two sources: the first 160 participants of the ongoing ImmuneRACE study, and 1,254 subjects contributed by 6 global collaborators. The sample metadata nearly always contained a de-identified subject ID, COVID-19 status, age in years and sex. Where HLA class I and class II types were available, the types were taken from metadata supplied by the sample provider, not from assay-based typing. Results the study describes overall, beyond this receptor: Clinical and demographic metadata were provided uncurated, with the amount varying by source and participant.

Another Seattle source contributed samples from volunteer blood donors who had recovered from COVID-19. The collaborating institutions used their own protocols to collect whole blood in K2EDTA tubes. For TCRbeta analysis, collaborators shipped samples in one of three forms: frozen whole blood, isolated PBMCs, or DNA extracted from either of those sample types. TCRbeta CDR3 regions were amplified from genomic DNA using the immunoSEQ Assay, a bias-controlled multiplex PCR. Under the source paper's analysis protocol: Nucleated cell counts per sample were estimated from amplification of reference gene primers within the assay. To quantify the absolute abundance of each unique TCRbeta CDR3 rearrangement, sequence reads were collapsed and filtered. For each sample, productive Simpson clonality was calculated as the square root of Simpson's diversity index across productive rearrangements. TCRdb carries this immuneACCESS record with in-frame sequences only. Its versions omit some clonotypes, under half of them owing to an unresolved V gene in the studies checked, with the rest unexplained. V, J and clone size reflect that table, while D and trimming were determined from the DNA. For this sample there are around 280,000 clones; around 85% appear just once. Of the sample, around 2.1% is held by the ten largest clones.

The count of this clone is one. What antigen it recognizes has not been identified. No quality values exist for individual bases; no much larger clone is one base distant. Taken from cysteine to phenylalanine, the CDR3 has 12 residues. Only the CDR3 DNA is retained, 36 bases long and in frame from the first base. V loses 6 bases, J loses 14 bases, and the germline ends lie 17 bases apart. From a lookup of the germline V gene (reference sequence), CDR1 and CDR2 are MNHEY and SMNVEV. This receptor was identified in a woman aged 30 to 39 who had recovered from COVID-19. Sample: peripheral blood. The V gene is TRBV27 and the J gene is TRBJ2-1; the D region possibly corresponds to TRBD2 (6 bases align). The DNA sequence is TGTGCCAGCAGAATATCCGGGGGAGAAGAGTTCTTC. This translates into CASRISGGEEFF.